This entry lists 8 T cell receptor beta chains sequenced from one sample in a study of T cells in Graves' hyperthyroidism and ophthalmopathy. The CDR3 regions of TCR beta were amplified from RNA transcripts. TCR CDR3 underwent first-round RT-PCR with the HTBI primer set. Each CDR3 protein gets one entry after TCRdb re-called the multiplex PCR reads with MiXCR. The sample has around 340,000 distinct CDR3 sequences, roughly 15% seen once. Sample: blood. The receptors shown here come from a man aged 30-40 years with Graves' hyperthyroidism.

This clonotype was seen more than once but under ten times. J is TRBJ1-5 and V is TRBV20-1; TRBD1 is a possible D gene (6 bases). V was pared by 1 base and J by 7 bases, with 20 bases between. The CDR3 length is 16 residues. Germline values: CDR1 DFQATT, CDR2 SNEGSKA (reference sequence). For the CDR3, the DNA is TGCAGTGCTAGAGCCCGCCGGGACACCTTTGGCCAGCCCCAGCATTTT. Translation: CSARARRDTFGQPQHF.

This clonotype was seen a handful of times. This rearrangement joins TRBV9 to TRBJ1-4; no clear D gene. V lost 0 bases to trimming and J lost 0 bases, with 12 bases between them. CDR1 is SGDLS and CDR2 is YYNGEE in the germline V gene. The CDR3 spans 17 residues. The CDR3 DNA reads TGTGCCAGCAGCGTAGGTCTCCGGAGCGCAACTAATGAAAAACTGTTTTTT. Protein product: CASSVGLRSATNEKLFF.

This clonotype was recorded many times. The chain couples TRBV6-2 or TRBV6-3 to TRBJ2-1; unclear D gene. This CDR3 has 15 amino acids. Per the germline V gene, CDR1 is MNHEY and CDR2 is SVGEGT. Trimming shortened V by 5 bases and J by 2 bases, and 13 bases separated the two germline ends. CDR3 amino acids: CASSPESLAYNEQFF. CDR3 in DNA: TGTGCCAGCAGTCCAGAGTCTTTGGCCTACAATGAGCAGTTCTTC.

This clonotype was recorded many times. V gene TRBV11-2 combines with J gene TRBJ1-2; the D gene is possibly TRBD1 (6 bases). This CDR3 is 14 amino acids long. Trimming cost V 2 bases and J 6 bases, with 13 bases left between them. CDR1 SGHAT and CDR2 FQNNGV come from the germline V gene. CDR3 in amino acids: CASSLRGASNGYTF. The CDR3 DNA follows: TGTGCCAGCAGCTTACGGGGGGCCTCGAATGGCTACACCTTC.

This clonotype was recorded many times. CDR3 DNA sequence: TGTGCCAGCAGCCCGAGCCCAAATGAGCAGTTCTTC. Its translation is CASSPSPNEQFF. V gene TRBV11-2 combines with J gene TRBJ2-1; D is uncertain. CDR3 length: 12 residues. The germline V gene has CDR1 SGHAT and CDR2 FQNNGV. Trimming left V 5 bases short and J 7 bases short, with 9 bases between.

The chain combines TRBV20-1 with TRBJ2-3; 9 bases are a match to TRBD1. The V segment lost 3 bases and the J segment 5 bases; nucleotides outside the gene matches: 9. The CDR3 length is 15 residues. Germline-derived CDR1 and CDR2 are DFQATT and SNEGSKA (reference sequence). The DNA for the CDR3 is TGCAGTGCTAGGGGCCGGGACAGGGTAGAAGATACGCAGTATTTT. This gives the protein CSARGRDRVEDTQYF.

This clonotype appeared a few times. The chain employs TRBV4-2 and TRBJ1-2, with D maybe TRBD1 (6 bases). The CDR3 is 12 residues long. V was trimmed by 5 bases and J by 8 bases, leaving 12 bases between them. The germline V gene has CDR1 LGHNA and CDR2 YNFKEQ. The CDR3 sequence is CASSTDRRGYTF. CDR3 nucleotides: TGTGCCAGCAGCACAGACAGGAGGGGCTACACCTTC.

The chain couples TRBV19 to TRBJ1-2; no definite D call. CDR3 length: 16 residues. Trimming removed 9 bases at V and 5 bases at J, with 25 bases between. Looked up from germline, CDR1 is LNHDA and CDR2 is SQIVND (reference sequence). The CDR3 spells CASRGRVSRDSYGYTF. The CDR3 DNA follows: TGTGCCAGCAGAGGGAGGGTCTCCCGTGATTCTTATGGCTACACCTTC.